The 26 T cell receptor beta chains below come from one sample, sequenced in a study of Tregs in tolerant kidney transplant recipients. Here immunoSEQ multiplex PCR was the method, and the copy in TCRdb shows in-frame clones only, minus some. The sample has about 46,000 clones; less than 95% are singletons. Sequencing used Tregs from blood. These receptors came from a human donor in good health.

CDR3 coding DNA: TGCGCCAGCAGCTTAAACTCCTACAATGAGCAGTTCTTC. Translated: CASSLNSYNEQFF. The rearrangement uses TRBV5-1 and TRBJ2-1; D not certain. V was pared by 2 bases and J by 0 bases, with 3 bases between. From germline, CDR1 is SGHRS and CDR2 YFSETQ. The CDR3 has 13 amino acids.

The DNA of the CDR3 is TGTGCCAGCAGCTCTTGGGGGGGTAGTGATGAGCAGTTCTTC. Amino acids: CASSSWGGSDEQFF. V and J are TRBV7-8 and TRBJ2-1, with 7 positions matching TRBD2. Trimming cost V 4 bases and J 8 bases; bases outside gene matches: 8. CDR3 length: 14 amino acids. Germline V CDR1 and CDR2: SGHVS, FQNEAQ.

This clone was seen only a few times. J is TRBJ2-6 and V is TRBV19; D is ambiguous. The CDR3 length is 14 residues. CDR1 is LNHDA and CDR2 is SQIVND in the germline V gene (reference sequence). V was clipped by 5 bases and J by 0 bases, with 5 bases between them. In DNA form, the CDR3 reads TGTGCCAGTAGTCAAAGCTCTGGGGCCAACGTCCTGACTTTC. Translated, it gives CASSQSSGANVLTF.

CDR3 DNA: TGTGCCAGTAGGCCGGGACCGATCGTTGACGAGCAGTACTTC. Translated, it gives CASRPGPIVDEQYF. The V call is TRBV19, the J call TRBJ2-7; D possibly uses TRBD1 or TRBD2 (5 bases each). Germline V gene data show CDR1 as LNHDA and CDR2 as SQIVND (reference sequence). V lost 6 bases and J 5 bases, leaving 17 bases between the germline ends. This CDR3 has 14 amino acids.

V usage is TRBV7-2 and J usage is TRBJ2-7; perhaps TRBD1 as D (6 bases). Germline V lookup: CDR1 SGHTA, CDR2 FQGNSA. V was trimmed by 7 bases and J by 6 bases, leaving 25 bases between them. The CDR3 runs 16 residues. CDR3 sequence reads: CASNQGYPIVGGEQYF. The CDR3 DNA reads TGTGCCAGCAACCAGGGGTACCCGATAGTCGGTGGCGAGCAGTACTTC. The full variable domain, rest sourced from reference TRBV7-2 and TRBJ2-7, is GAGVSQSPSNKVTEKGKDVELRCDPISGHTALYWYRQSLGQGLEFLIYFQGNSAPDKSGLPSDRFSAERTGGSVSTLTIQRTQQEDSAVYLCASNQGYPIVGGEQYFGPGTRLTVT.

This sequence joins TRBV2 and TRBJ2-3; D is possibly TRBD2 (5 bases). This CDR3 is 15 amino acids long. Germline assignment: CDR1 SNHLY and CDR2 FYNNEI. With 10 bases removed from V and 0 bases from J, the gap between germline ends came to 17 bases. For the CDR3, the DNA is TGTGCCACCGCTGGTCTAGCCGCGAGCACAGATACGCAGTATTTT. It codes for CATAGLAASTDTQYF.

The genes are TRBV9 and TRBJ2-5; 13 positions match TRBD2. The length of the CDR3 is 16 residues. Trimming removed 0 bases from V and 3 bases from J; junction bases left unmatched: 2. The germline gives CDR1 SGDLS, CDR2 YYNGEE. This CDR3 is CASSVGGTSGEETQYF. In DNA, the CDR3 is TGTGCCAGCAGCGTAGGCGGGACTAGCGGGGAAGAGACCCAGTACTTC.

The CDR3 nucleotides are TGTGCCAGCAGCACTTACGCAGATACGCAGTATTTT. It codes for CASSTYADTQYF. This chain uses TRBV7-2 with TRBJ2-3; D unclear. CDR1 and CDR2 (germline): SGHTA, FQGNSA. There are 12 residues in the CDR3. V lost 5 bases and J lost 4, with 7 bases in between.

The genes are TRBV2 and TRBJ2-7; a weak D match, TRBD2 (5 bases). The CDR3 spans 11 residues. The V end was cut by 6 bases, the J end by 7 bases, with 10 bases between. Germline V gene lookup returns CDR1 SNHLY and CDR2 FYNNEI. The CDR3 reads CASRNEGEQYF. The CDR3 nucleotides are TGTGCCAGCAGAAATGAGGGAGAGCAGTACTTC.

This chain links TRBV13 with TRBJ2-1; D is unresolved. The CDR3 extends over 11 amino acids. The ends were cut back, 5 bases at V and 10 bases at J, with 9 bases in the middle. Germline assignment: CDR1 PRHDT and CDR2 FYEKMQ (reference sequence). Written as DNA, the CDR3 is TGTGCCAGCAGCACCTCAAAGGAGCAGTTCTTC. Translation gives CASSTSKEQFF.

The chain combines TRBV6-5 with TRBJ2-5, with TRBD1 as a possible D gene (5 bases). The CDR3 consists of 15 residues. The germline gives CDR1 MNHEY, CDR2 SVGAGI. The V and J ends lost 6 bases and 3 bases respectively, with 17 bases between them. CDR3 DNA sequence: TGTGCCAGCAGGCCTCGATTAGACAGAGAAGAGACCCAGTACTTC. Its protein product is CASRPRLDREETQYF.

Only one count was recorded for this clone. The chain links TRBV11-3 to TRBJ2-2; 8 bases are shared with TRBD2. V lost 5 bases to trimming and J lost 5 bases; unmatched junction nucleotides: 10. The CDR3 is 16 residues long. Germline V CDR1 and CDR2: SGHNT, YENEEA. CDR3 DNA: TGTGCCAGCAGCCGGGGACACTCGGGAGGGACCGGGGAGCTGTTTTTT. Translation: CASSRGHSGGTGELFF.

The chain has TRBV5-1 and TRBJ2-3; possible D gene TRBD1, 6 bases. Germline values: CDR1 SGHRS, CDR2 YFSETQ. Trimming cost V 1 base and J 2 bases, with 11 bases left between them. The CDR3 runs 15 residues. The CDR3 loop reads CASSLTGTYTDTQYF. In DNA, the CDR3 is TGCGCCAGCAGCTTGACAGGGACCTACACAGATACGCAGTATTTT.

CDR3 sequence reads: CASSPEVYGTDTQYF. The CDR3 nucleotides are TGTGCCAGCAGCCCCGAGGTGTACGGGACAGATACGCAGTATTTT. This chain uses TRBV5-4 with TRBJ2-3; D not certain. V was pared by 4 bases and J by 3 bases, with 15 bases between. This CDR3 spans 15 amino acids. Germline V CDR1 and CDR2: SGHNT, YYREEE (reference sequence).

This chain joins TRBV5-6 and TRBJ2-7; 8 bases match TRBD1. Looked up from germline, CDR1 is SGHDT and CDR2 is YYEEEE. J was trimmed by 3 bases and V by 4 bases; bases with no gene match: 9. The CDR3 is made up of 15 amino acids. This chain's CDR3 is CASSPRTGHYYEQYF. The DNA of the CDR3 is TGTGCCAGCAGCCCTCGGACAGGGCACTACTACGAGCAGTACTTC.

The chain couples TRBV7-8 to TRBJ1-4, with a tentative D call TRBD1 (6 bases). V dropped 1 base and J dropped 4 bases, with 10 bases sitting between them. This CDR3 region has 15 residues. CDR1 and CDR2 (germline): SGHVS, FQNEAQ. CDR3 sequence (DNA): TGTGCCAGCAGCTTAGGAGTAGGGGGTAATGAAAAACTGTTTTTT. The encoded protein is CASSLGVGGNEKLFF. Full variable domain (missing parts from reference TRBV7-8 and TRBJ1-4): GAGVSQSPRYKVAKRGQDVALRCDPISGHVSLFWYQQALGQGPEFLTYFQNEAQLDKSGLPSDRFFAERPEGSVSTLKIQRTQQEDSAVYLCASSLGVGGNEKLFFGSGTQLSVL.

The rearrangement joins TRBV5-1 to TRBJ2-1, with unresolved D. The germline V gene encodes CDR1 SGHRS and CDR2 YFSETQ. Trimming left V 4 bases short and J 7 bases short, with 15 bases between. The length of the CDR3 is 14 residues. The CDR3 sequence: CASSPLDEENEQFF. CDR3 sequence (DNA): TGCGCCAGCAGCCCCCTGGATGAGGAAAATGAGCAGTTCTTC.

The genes are TRBV7-9 and TRBJ2-4; tentatively, D is TRBD2 (6 bases). Germline-derived CDR1 and CDR2 are SEHNR and FQNEAQ (reference sequence). The CDR3 covers 14 residues. The V end was cut by 3 bases, the J end by 4 bases, with 10 bases between. The CDR3 region is CASSFAAGKNIQYF. The DNA for the CDR3 is TGTGCCAGCAGCTTCGCGGCGGGAAAAAACATTCAGTACTTC. The full variable domain, completed using reference TRBV7-9 and TRBJ2-4, is DTGVSQNPRHKITKRGQNVTFRCDPISEHNRLYWYRQTLGQGPEFLTYFQNEAQLEKSRLLSDRFSAERPKGSFSTLEIQRTEQGDSAMYLCASSFAAGKNIQYFGAGTRLSVL.

This chain connects TRBV12-5 to TRBJ1-3; tentative D call: TRBD1 (5 bases). V shed 4 bases and J shed 2 bases, with 15 bases lying between them. CDR1 is LGHNT, CDR2 FRNRAP, per germline. The CDR3 totals 16 residues. CDR3 in amino acids: CASGSYPGRAGNTIYF. CDR3 DNA: TGTGCTAGTGGTTCGTACCCGGGGCGGGCTGGAAACACCATATATTTT. Based on the CDR3 plus reference TRBV12-5 and TRBJ1-3, the full variable domain is DARVTQTPRHKVTEMGQEVTMRCQPILGHNTVFWYRQTMMQGLELLAYFRNRAPLDDSGMPKDRFSAEMPDATLATLKIQPSEPRDSAVYFCASGSYPGRAGNTIYFGEGSWLTVV.

This chain connects TRBV7-9 to TRBJ1-6; perhaps TRBD1 as D (6 bases). The CDR3 runs 16 residues. Germline values: CDR1 SEHNR, CDR2 FQNEAQ (reference sequence). Deletions cut 1 base from V and 5 bases from J, with 12 bases between. CDR3 coding DNA: TGTGCCAGCAGCTTAGGGGACACCACAAATAATTCACCCCTCCACTTT. Translating gives CASSLGDTTNNSPLHF.

The chain carries TRBV6-5 and TRBJ1-3; no firm D call. Trimming pared 0 bases from V and 0 bases from J, leaving 6 bases between. CDR1 and CDR2 (germline): MNHEY, SVGAGI. The CDR3 is 15 amino acids. CDR3 loop: CASSYSENSGNTIYF. DNA for the CDR3: TGTGCCAGCAGTTACTCGGAGAACTCTGGAAACACCATATATTTT.

This chain uses TRBV6-5 with TRBJ2-5; 10 positions agree with TRBD2. The J call may be mistaken, given a closer DNA end match to TRBJ2-7. Germline-derived CDR1 and CDR2 are MNHEY and SVGAGI. The CDR3 contains 15 residues. The CDR3 region has the DNA TGTGCCAGCAGTAACCATCAGCGGGAGGGGGACGAGCAGTACTTC. Translated: CASSNHQREGDEQYF.

The chain links TRBV7-6 to TRBJ2-7, with 8 bases lining up with TRBD1. This CDR3 contains 14 residues. Germline assignment: CDR1 SGHVS and CDR2 FNYEAQ. The ends lost 8 bases at V and 0 bases at J; junction bases unmatched: 6. The CDR3: CASQRQGSSYEQYF. In DNA, the CDR3 is TGTGCCAGCCAAAGACAGGGGAGCTCCTACGAGCAGTACTTC.

This chain uses TRBV7-8 with TRBJ2-3; D is ambiguous. The CDR3 loop spans 17 amino acids. The germline CDR1 and CDR2 sequences are SGHVS and FQNEAQ. The V end was cut by 0 bases, the J end by 2 bases, with 15 bases between. In nucleotides, the CDR3 is TGTGCCAGCAGCTTAGCCGCGGCGAGCGCCTACACAGATACGCAGTATTTT. Its protein product is CASSLAAASAYTDTQYF. The full variable domain, completed using reference TRBV7-8 and TRBJ2-3, is GAGVSQSPRYKVAKRGQDVALRCDPISGHVSLFWYQQALGQGPEFLTYFQNEAQLDKSGLPSDRFFAERPEGSVSTLKIQRTQQEDSAVYLCASSLAAASAYTDTQYFGPGTRLTVL.

V is TRBV7-8 and J is TRBJ2-7; D could derive from TRBD1 or TRBD2 (5 bases each). The germline V gene encodes CDR1 SGHVS and CDR2 FQNEAQ. The CDR3 is 16 amino acids. Trimming stripped 1 base from V and 4 bases from J, with 17 bases between. The DNA of the CDR3 is TGTGCCAGCAGCTTAGGGGGGTATGGAGATCAGTACGAGCAGTACTTC. Its translation is CASSLGGYGDQYEQYF. Using reference TRBV7-8 and TRBJ2-7 for the parts outside the CDR3, the full variable domain is GAGVSQSPRYKVAKRGQDVALRCDPISGHVSLFWYQQALGQGPEFLTYFQNEAQLDKSGLPSDRFFAERPEGSVSTLKIQRTQQEDSAVYLCASSLGGYGDQYEQYFGPGTRLTVT.

The chain uses TRBV28 and TRBJ2-7, with a tentative D call TRBD1 (5 bases). Germline values: CDR1 MDHEN, CDR2 SYDVKM. The V end was cut by 8 bases, the J end by 0 bases, with 14 bases between. This CDR3 has 14 residues. The CDR3 here is CASRRGRSSYEQYF. CDR3 sequence (DNA): TGTGCCAGCCGAAGGGGCCGCAGCTCCTACGAGCAGTACTTC.